This T cell receptor beta chain comes out of a study of human T cells and chemical hapten exposure. Whole-study results and caveats: Following DPC sensitization, TCRs present above 1 in 1000 frequency showed no change. More PT1 expanded TCRs went with higher patch test scores.

Single cDNA molecules in the library carried unique molecular identifiers attached during preparation. How the authors handled the data: TCR counts had a median of approximately 87,000 per sample and spanned about 23,224 to 750,000. One entry per CDR3 protein, called by TCRdb with MiXCR from the RACE reads. What appears here as the V and J calls and clone size reflects TCRdb's work, not the paper's. The repertoire has about 110,000 distinct CDR3 sequences, 10% to 15% of them found once; the top ten carry 1.5% to 2%. Documented time point: pre-sensitization, week 0. The treatment denotes: therapeutic diphenylcyclopropenone sensitization with weekly scalp DPC. V dropped 11 bases and J dropped 2 bases, with 25 bases sitting between them. CDR1 SEHNR and CDR2 FQNEAQ come from the germline V gene (reference sequence). The CDR3 covers 16 residues. There are a few counts of this clonotype. Its antigen is still unknown.

The sequenced sample was whole blood, obtained in connection with sensitization to the hapten diphenylcyclopropenone (DPC). This chain uses TRBV7-9 with TRBJ2-7, with D maybe TRBD1 (6 bases). This TCR was recovered from a woman between 50 and 59 years old with alopecia areata. Some clones in this sample may be carry-over from other donors' samples. The CDR3 bases are TGTGCCGTCCGAAAGACAGGACGGTACCCGCCCTACGAGCAGTACTTC. Amino acid sequence: CAVRKTGRYPPYEQYF.